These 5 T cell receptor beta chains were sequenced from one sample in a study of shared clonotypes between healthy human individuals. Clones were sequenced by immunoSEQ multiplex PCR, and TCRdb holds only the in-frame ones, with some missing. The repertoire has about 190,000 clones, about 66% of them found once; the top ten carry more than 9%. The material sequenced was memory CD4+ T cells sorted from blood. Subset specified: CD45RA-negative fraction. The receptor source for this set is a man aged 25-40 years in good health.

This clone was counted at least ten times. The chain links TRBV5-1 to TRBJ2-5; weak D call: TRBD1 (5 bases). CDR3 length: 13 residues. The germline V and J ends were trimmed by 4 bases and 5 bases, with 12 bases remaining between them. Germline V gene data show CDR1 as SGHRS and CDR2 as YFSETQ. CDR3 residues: CASSTTGRETQYF. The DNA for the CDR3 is TGCGCCAGCAGCACCACAGGACGGGAGACCCAGTACTTC.

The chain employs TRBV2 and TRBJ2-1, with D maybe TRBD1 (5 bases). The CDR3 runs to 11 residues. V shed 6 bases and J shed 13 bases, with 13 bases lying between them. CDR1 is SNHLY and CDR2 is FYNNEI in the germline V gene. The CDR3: CASRGETEQFF. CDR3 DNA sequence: TGTGCCAGCAGGGGTGAGACAGAACAGTTCTTC.

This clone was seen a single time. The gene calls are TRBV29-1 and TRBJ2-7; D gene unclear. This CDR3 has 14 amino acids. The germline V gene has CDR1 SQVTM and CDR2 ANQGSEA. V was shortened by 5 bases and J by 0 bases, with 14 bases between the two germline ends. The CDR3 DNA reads TGCAGCGTTCAATGGGCCCCCAGCTCCTACGAGCAGTACTTC. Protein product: CSVQWAPSSYEQYF.

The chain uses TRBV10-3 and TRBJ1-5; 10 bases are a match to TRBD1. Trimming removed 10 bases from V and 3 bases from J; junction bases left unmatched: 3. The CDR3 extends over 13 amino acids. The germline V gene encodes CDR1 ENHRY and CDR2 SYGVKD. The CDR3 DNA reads TGTGCCACGGGACAGGGGAACAATCAGCCCCAGCATTTT. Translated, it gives CATGQGNNQPQHF.

DNA of the CDR3: TGTGCCACCAGCAGAGGGGCGGGCTACGAGCAGTACTTC. Its protein product is CATSRGAGYEQYF. This rearrangement joins TRBV15 to TRBJ2-7; perhaps TRBD2 as D (5 bases). The CDR3 sequence is 13 residues long. With 1 base removed from V and 3 bases from J, the gap between germline ends came to 7 bases. The germline V gene has CDR1 LNHNV and CDR2 YYDKDF (reference sequence).